The 17 T cell receptor beta chains given below trace back to one sample, sequenced in a study of T cells in Graves' hyperthyroidism and ophthalmopathy (dated 2019 in TCRdb). The library was prepared using multiplex PCR. Sequenced using an Illumina HiSeq 2000. The TCR beta CDR3 regions were amplified from the RNA transcripts. The first round of RT-PCR for the TCR CDR3 was performed with the HTBI primer set and the Qiagen OneStep RT-PCR kit. TCRdb's own reprocessing of the public reads used fastp at Q25 and MiXCR and kept productive beta chains. Identical CDR3 protein sequences are pooled into one entry, listed with their most common genes and DNA. The sample table lists 550,000 to 650,000 distinct CDR3 sequences, roughly 14% of them with a count of one. Less than 6% of the sample is held by the ten biggest clonotypes. Input material: blood. All receptors come from a woman in her 30s with Graves' hyperthyroidism that later progressed to Graves' ophthalmopathy.

There are many counts of this clonotype. V and J are TRBV11-3 and TRBJ2-7; D is uncertain. Germline loops: CDR1 SGHNT, CDR2 YENEEA. V lost 1 base to trimming and J lost 0 bases, with 10 bases between them. The CDR3 sequence is 15 residues long. The CDR3 region is CASSLVGGTSYEQYF. The DNA for the CDR3 is TGTGCCAGCAGCTTAGTCGGCGGTACCTCCTACGAGCAGTACTTC.

This clonotype was detected many times. The chain is built from TRBV20-1 and TRBJ1-5; possibly TRBD1 for D (6 bases). This CDR3 is built from 12 residues. Trimming stripped 7 bases from V and 3 bases from J, with 10 bases between. Germline values: CDR1 DFQATT, CDR2 SNEGSKA (reference sequence). CDR3 loop: CSVWTANQPQHF. In DNA, the CDR3 is TGCAGTGTCTGGACAGCCAATCAGCCCCAGCATTTT.

This clonotype was seen ten or more times. The chain is built from TRBV4-2 and TRBJ1-1; the D is unclear. CDR3 size: 15 residues. Germline values: CDR1 LGHNA, CDR2 YNFKEQ. V was trimmed by 4 bases and J by 3 bases, leaving 15 bases between them. The CDR3 bases are TGTGCCAGCAGCCTCAGCGGGCCAGGCGACACTGAAGCTTTCTTT. Translation gives CASSLSGPGDTEAFF.

This clonotype occurred a few times. The gene calls are TRBV12-3 or TRBV12-4 and TRBJ1-5; no reliable D call. V lost 5 bases to trimming and J lost 12 bases, with 8 bases between them. The length of the CDR3 is 10 residues. CDR3 nucleotide sequence: TGTGCCAGCAGTCCTCGGCTCCAGCATTTT. Residues: CASSPRLQHF.

A note on this clonotype: This may arise from a read error, as a much more abundant clone is one base away. This chain joins TRBV11-3 and TRBJ1-2, with D maybe TRBD1 (6 bases). Germline V lookup: CDR1 SGHNT, CDR2 YENEEA. The CDR3 extends over 17 amino acids. In DNA form, the CDR3 reads TGTGCCAGCGGCTTATCCTCAGTGGGTGTTCGGGGGGCTGGCTACACCTTC. This gives the protein CASGLSSVGVRGAGYTF.

At least ten counts were recorded for this clonotype. V and J are TRBV11-3 and TRBJ2-4; possibly TRBD2 for D (6 bases). V lost 5 bases, J lost 3 bases, and 14 bases lay in between. The CDR3 totals 15 residues. CDR1 and CDR2 from the germline V gene are SGHNT and YENEEA. The CDR3 coding sequence is TGTGCCAGCAGCGTGGAGGGGCGCGACAAAAACATTCAGTACTTC. Its protein is CASSVEGRDKNIQYF.

This clonotype appeared many times. V gene TRBV11-2 combines with J gene TRBJ2-5; D is possibly TRBD2 (6 bases). This CDR3 is 14 amino acids long. Germline-derived CDR1 and CDR2 are SGHAT and FQNNGV. V was clipped by 5 bases and J by 2 bases, with 12 bases between them. The CDR3 sequence: CASSPRLVQETQYF. In DNA, the CDR3 is TGTGCCAGCAGCCCCAGACTAGTTCAAGAGACCCAGTACTTC.

In regard to this clonotype: A single base separates this from a much larger clone, so it may be a read error. This chain uses TRBV30 with TRBJ2-1, with D tentatively TRBD2 (6 bases). The CDR3 runs to 11 residues. Per the germline V gene, CDR1 is GTSNPN and CDR2 is SVGIG (reference sequence). The CDR3 sequence: CTWIIAAEQFF. In DNA, the CDR3 is TGTACCTGGATTATAGCGGCAGAGCAGTTCTTC.

This clonotype has a count of ten or more. This sequence joins TRBV12-3 or TRBV12-4 and TRBJ1-4; D gene uncertain. This CDR3 comprises 13 residues. V lost 5 bases and J lost 8, with 12 bases in between. For the CDR3, the DNA is TGTGCCAGCAGTCAGCAGTGGAAGGAAAAACTGTTTTTT. It yields the protein CASSQQWKEKLFF.

This clonotype was counted many times. The chain carries TRBV12-3 or TRBV12-4 and TRBJ2-1; 9 bases map to TRBD2. The trim removed 6 bases at V and 4 bases at J, leaving 4 bases unmatched. The CDR3 runs 14 residues. Here the CDR3 reads CASRGLAVYNEQFF. The CDR3 DNA reads as TGTGCCAGCAGGGGACTAGCAGTATACAATGAGCAGTTCTTC.

This clonotype was detected ten times or more. The rearrangement joins TRBV7-2 to TRBJ2-5; perhaps TRBD2 as D (6 bases). The V and J ends lost 11 bases and 5 bases respectively, with 12 bases between them. CDR3 size: 11 residues. The germline V gene encodes CDR1 SGHTA and CDR2 FQGNSA. CDR3 coding DNA: TGTGCCGGAGCCGGAGGGGAGACCCAGTACTTC. Encoded protein: CAGAGGETQYF.

This clonotype was found many times. The gene calls are TRBV7-9 and TRBJ2-7; perhaps TRBD1 as D (5 bases). The CDR3 totals 13 residues. Germline values: CDR1 SEHNR, CDR2 FQNEAQ (reference sequence). V was shortened by 3 bases and J by 2 bases, with 8 bases between the two germline ends. The CDR3 reads CASSLGLAYEQYF. DNA for the CDR3: TGTGCCAGCAGCTTGGGGCTAGCCTACGAGCAGTACTTC.

This clonotype has ten or more counts. The chain has TRBV2 and TRBJ2-1; TRBD2 matches at 7 bases. Germline values: CDR1 SNHLY, CDR2 FYNNEI. The junction had 6 bases not matched to a gene; V was cut back by 8 bases and J by 5 bases. This CDR3 spans 13 amino acids. The CDR3 nucleotides are TGTGCCAGCCTCTTAGCGGGCCACAATGAGCAGTTCTTC. It translates to CASLLAGHNEQFF. Complete variable domain (other parts from reference TRBV2 and TRBJ2-1): EPEVTQTPSHQVTQMGQEVILRCVPISNHLYFYWYRQILGQKVEFLVSFYNNEISEKSEIFDDQFSVERPDGSNFTLKIRSTKLEDSAMYFCASLLAGHNEQFFGPGTRLTVL.

At least ten counts were recorded for this clonotype. This rearrangement joins TRBV6-1 to TRBJ1-1; D gene unclear. Trimming took off 5 bases at V and 0 bases at J, with 19 bases between the two ends. The germline V gene has CDR1 MNHNS and CDR2 SASEGT. The CDR3 totals 17 residues. CDR3: CASSPRSGQLLNTEAFF. The CDR3 DNA sequence: TGTGCCAGCAGTCCCCGGTCGGGCCAGCTCCTGAACACTGAAGCTTTCTTT.

This clonotype was counted at least ten times. The chain combines TRBV6-2 or TRBV6-3 with TRBJ1-1; no firm D call. Germline V gene data show CDR1 as MNHEY and CDR2 as SVGEGT. Deletions cut 6 bases from V and 0 bases from J, with 14 bases between. This CDR3 region has 15 residues. The CDR3 loop is CASSQRGSMNTEAFF. CDR3 in DNA: TGTGCCAGCAGCCAACGGGGTTCCATGAACACTGAAGCTTTCTTT.

This clonotype was seen at least ten times. CDR3 sequence reads: CASSPRGASSYEQYF. The CDR3 DNA follows: TGTGCCAGCAGCCCTCGTGGGGCCTCCTCCTACGAGCAGTACTTC. The chain is built from TRBV28 and TRBJ2-7; possible D gene TRBD1, 5 bases. Deletions cut 6 bases from V and 0 bases from J, with 15 bases between. From germline, CDR1 is MDHEN and CDR2 SYDVKM. This CDR3 has 15 amino acids.

This clonotype occurred many times. The V gene is TRBV6-4, the J gene TRBJ1-6; TRBD1 is a possible D gene (6 bases). CDR1 and CDR2 from the germline V gene are MRHNA and SNTAGT. V lost 6 bases and J lost 3, with 9 bases in between. The CDR3 is 14 amino acids. CDR3 in amino acids: CASRRGNYNSPLHF. In DNA, the CDR3 is TGTGCCAGCAGAAGGGGGAACTATAATTCACCCCTCCACTTT.